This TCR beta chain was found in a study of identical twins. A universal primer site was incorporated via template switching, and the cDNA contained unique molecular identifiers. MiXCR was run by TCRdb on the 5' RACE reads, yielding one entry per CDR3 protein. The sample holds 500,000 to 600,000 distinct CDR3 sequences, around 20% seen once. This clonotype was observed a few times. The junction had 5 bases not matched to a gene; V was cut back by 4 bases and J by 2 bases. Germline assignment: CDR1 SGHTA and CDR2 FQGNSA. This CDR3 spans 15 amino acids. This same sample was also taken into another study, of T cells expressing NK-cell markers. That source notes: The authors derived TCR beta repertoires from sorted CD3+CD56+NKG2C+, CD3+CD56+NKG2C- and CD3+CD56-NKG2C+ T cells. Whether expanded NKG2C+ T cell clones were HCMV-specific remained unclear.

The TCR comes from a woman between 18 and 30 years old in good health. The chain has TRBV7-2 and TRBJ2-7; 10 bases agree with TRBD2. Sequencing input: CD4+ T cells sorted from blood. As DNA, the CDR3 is TGTGCCAGCAGCTCGGCTAGCGGGAGTCCCTACGAGCAGTACTTC. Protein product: CASSSASGSPYEQYF.